These 14 T cell receptor beta chains were all obtained from the same sample, sequenced in a study of blood T cell repertoires in COVID-19. Assay: immunoSEQ multiplex PCR; the TCRdb copy retains only in-frame clones and omits some. The sample shows about 300,000 clones, 65% to 90% of them seen only once. The sample consisted of PBMCs or T cells enriched from blood (not recorded which). These receptors all come from a woman in her late teens or twenties who had recovered from COVID-19.

This chain uses TRBV5-1 with TRBJ2-1, with a weak D call TRBD2 (6 bases). Germline V gene data show CDR1 as SGHRS and CDR2 as YFSETQ. The V end lost 0 bases, the J end lost 7 bases, and 11 bases lay between the germline ends. CDR3 length: 14 amino acids. The chain's CDR3 is CASSLGTSSNEQFF. DNA of the CDR3: TGCGCCAGCAGCTTGGGCACTAGCAGTAATGAGCAGTTCTTC.

The chain employs TRBV5-1 and TRBJ1-5, with 7 bases fitting TRBD1. From germline, CDR1 is SGHRS and CDR2 YFSETQ. V was clipped by 4 bases and J by 4 bases; unmatched bases: 8. CDR3 size: 15 residues. CDR3 residues: CASSQGTADNQPQHF. The CDR3 DNA is TGCGCCAGCAGCCAAGGGACAGCGGATAATCAGCCCCAGCATTTT.

The chain is built from TRBV7-3 and TRBJ2-1; D unclear. Germline V CDR1 and CDR2: SGHTA, FQGTGA. The CDR3 consists of 12 residues. Between the trimmed V and J ends, which lost 2 bases and 7 bases, there was a span of 6 bases. This chain's CDR3 is CASSLGQNEQFF. CDR3 coding DNA: TGTGCCAGCAGCTTAGGCCAGAATGAGCAGTTCTTC.

DNA of the CDR3: TGTGCCAGCAGCGTAGGGGACAATGAAGCTTTCTTT. Translating gives CASSVGDNEAFF. V and J are TRBV9 and TRBJ1-1, with D perhaps matching TRBD1 (6 bases). Germline-derived CDR1 and CDR2 are SGDLS and YYNGEE. The V end was cut by 0 bases, the J end by 7 bases, with 7 bases between. CDR3 size: 12 residues.

V gene TRBV10-3 combines with J gene TRBJ2-5; D is possibly TRBD2 (5 bases). Germline V gives CDR1 ENHRY, CDR2 SYGVKD. The CDR3 runs to 14 residues. Trimming pared 2 bases from V and 2 bases from J, leaving 9 bases between. The CDR3 coding sequence is TGTGCCATCAGTGAGGATCCGGGGCAAGAGACCCAGTACTTC. It codes for CAISEDPGQETQYF.

The chain employs TRBV5-1 and TRBJ1-2; D might be TRBD1 (6 bases). Germline CDR1 and CDR2: SGHRS and YFSETQ. The CDR3 extends over 17 amino acids. V was pared by 2 bases and J by 1 base, with 18 bases between. CDR3 DNA: TGCGCCAGCAGCTTTCGTCAATTGGACAGACTTAACTATGGCTACACCTTC. Protein: CASSFRQLDRLNYGYTF. The full variable domain, its missing parts supplied by reference TRBV5-1 and TRBJ1-2, is KAGVTQTPRYLIKTRGQQVTLSCSPISGHRSVSWYQQTPGQGLQFLFEYFSETQRNKGNFPGRFSGRQFSNSRSEMNVSTLELGDSALYLCASSFRQLDRLNYGYTFGSGTRLTVV.

The chain has TRBV29-1 and TRBJ1-3, with D uncertain. V lost 7 bases and J 4 bases, leaving 14 bases between the germline ends. The CDR3 loop spans 13 amino acids. Looked up from germline, CDR1 is SQVTM and CDR2 is ANQGSEA. Here the CDR3 reads CSAQSSGGNTIYF. CDR3 bases: TGCAGCGCTCAGAGTTCAGGAGGAAACACCATATATTTT. Drawing the rest from reference TRBV29-1 and TRBJ1-3, the complete variable domain is SAVISQKPSRDICQRGTSLTIQCQVDSQVTMMFWYRQQPGQSLTLIATANQGSEATYESGFVIDKFPISRPNLTFSTLTVSNMSPEDSSIYLCSAQSSGGNTIYFGEGSWLTVV.

The chain combines TRBV15 with TRBJ2-3, with TRBD1 matching 11 bases. Trimming at V came to 3 bases and at J to 0 bases, leaving 2 bases not matched to a gene. The germline gives CDR1 LNHNV, CDR2 YYDKDF (reference sequence). The CDR3 length is 16 residues. CDR3 in amino acids: CATSRDRGLSTDTQYF. Here the CDR3 DNA reads TGTGCCACCAGCAGGGACAGGGGGCTTAGCACAGATACGCAGTATTTT.

The V gene is TRBV5-1, the J gene TRBJ1-1; 7 bases map to TRBD1. Germline V gene lookup returns CDR1 SGHRS and CDR2 YFSETQ. V was clipped by 0 bases and J by 3 bases; unmatched bases: 2. There are 14 residues in the CDR3. In DNA, the CDR3 is TGCGCCAGCAGCTTGGTAACAGGGGACACTGAAGCTTTCTTT. Translated: CASSLVTGDTEAFF.

The CDR3 nucleotides read TGTGCCAGCAGCTTAGGGACTAGCGGTTACGAGCAGTACTTC. The encoded protein is CASSLGTSGYEQYF. This chain uses TRBV5-6 with TRBJ2-7, with 11 bases that match TRBD2. From germline, CDR1 is SGHDT and CDR2 YYEEEE. The CDR3 has 14 residues. V was clipped by 2 bases and J by 4 bases; unmatched bases: 2.

The chain couples TRBV5-6 to TRBJ2-7, with 8 bases fitting TRBD1. The CDR3 loop spans 14 amino acids. From germline, CDR1 is SGHDT and CDR2 YYEEEE. Trimming cost V 6 bases and J 3 bases; bases outside gene matches: 8. The CDR3: CASTTGTGDYEQYF. CDR3 nucleotide sequence: TGTGCCAGCACGACCGGGACAGGAGACTACGAGCAGTACTTC.

V gene TRBV9 combines with J gene TRBJ1-5; D remains unclear. The CDR3 runs to 13 residues. Trimming pared 0 bases from V and 1 base from J, leaving 2 bases between. Germline V gives CDR1 SGDLS, CDR2 YYNGEE. The CDR3 sequence is CASSVASNQPQHF. CDR3 bases: TGTGCCAGCAGCGTAGCGAGCAATCAGCCCCAGCATTTT.

The chain carries TRBV5-1 and TRBJ1-1, with 11 positions matching TRBD1. The J segment lost 0 bases and the V segment lost 3 bases, leaving 7 bases of the junction unmatched. Germline assignment: CDR1 SGHRS and CDR2 YFSETQ. This CDR3 contains 17 residues. The CDR3 sequence is CASSSTPGQGVNTEAFF. The DNA of the CDR3 is TGCGCCAGCAGCTCTACTCCGGGACAGGGGGTGAACACTGAAGCTTTCTTT.

The chain has TRBV27 and TRBJ2-7; TRBD1 matches 7 bases. CDR1 and CDR2 (germline): MNHEY, SMNVEV (reference sequence). V dropped 4 bases and J dropped 4; count of bases not matched to a gene: 7. The CDR3 runs to 14 residues. This chain's CDR3 is CASSSWDRQYEQYF. In DNA, the CDR3 is TGTGCCAGCAGTTCCTGGGACAGACAATACGAGCAGTACTTC.